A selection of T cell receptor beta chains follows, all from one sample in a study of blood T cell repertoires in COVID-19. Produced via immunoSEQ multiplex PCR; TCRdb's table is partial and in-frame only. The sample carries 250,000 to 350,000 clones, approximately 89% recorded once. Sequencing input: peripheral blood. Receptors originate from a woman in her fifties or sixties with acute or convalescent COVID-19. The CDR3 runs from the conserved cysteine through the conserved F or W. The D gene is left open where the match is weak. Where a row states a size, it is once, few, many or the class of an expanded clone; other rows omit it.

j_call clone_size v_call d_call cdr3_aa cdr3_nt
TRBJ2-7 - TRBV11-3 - CASSLATGIEQYF TGTGCCAGCAGCTTAGCAACAGGGATTGAGCAGTACTTC
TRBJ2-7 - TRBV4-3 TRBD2 CASSRDYGEQYF TGCGCCAGCAGCAGGGACTATGGCGAGCAGTACTTC
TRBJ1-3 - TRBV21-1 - CASSKGQGSNTIYF TGTGCCAGCAGCAAAGGACAGGGTTCGAACACCATATATTTT
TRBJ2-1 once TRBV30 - CAWSVKRSSYNEQFF TGTGCCTGGAGTGTAAAGCGGAGCTCCTACAATGAGCAGTTCTTC
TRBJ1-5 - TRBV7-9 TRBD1 CASSLGGTGNIAISAQHF TGTGCCAGCAGCTTAGGGGGGACAGGTAATATAGCAATCAGCGCCCAGCATTTT
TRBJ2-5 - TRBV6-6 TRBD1 CATSKGAAETQYF TGTGCCACTTCAAAGGGGGCCGCGGAGACCCAGTACTTC
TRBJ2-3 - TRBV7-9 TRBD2 CASSLSRGGSTDTQYF TGTGCCAGCAGCTTGTCCCGGGGGGGGAGCACAGATACGCAGTATTTT
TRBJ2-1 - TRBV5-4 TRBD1 CASSFGQGLLVEQFF TGTGCCAGCAGCTTTGGACAGGGGCTTCTAGTTGAGCAGTTCTTC
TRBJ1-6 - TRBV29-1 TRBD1 CSVKTGPSPLHF TGCAGCGTAAAGACAGGGCCTTCACCCCTCCACTTT
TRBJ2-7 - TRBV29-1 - CSVEVEMGFSYEQYF TGCAGCGTTGAAGTTGAAATGGGCTTCTCCTACGAGCAGTACTTC
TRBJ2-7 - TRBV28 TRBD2 CASSLRGLAGGSSSYEQYF TGTGCCAGCAGTTTACGGGGACTAGCGGGAGGCTCCAGCTCCTACGAGCAGTACTTC
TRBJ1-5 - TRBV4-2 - CASSQERGGNQPQHF TGTGCCAGCAGCCAAGAGAGAGGGGGAAATCAGCCCCAGCATTTT
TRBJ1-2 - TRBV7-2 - CASSPSGGLSYTF TGTGCCAGCAGCCCAAGCGGTGGGCTAAGCTACACCTTC
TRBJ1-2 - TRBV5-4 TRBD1 CASSLPGQGNYGYTF TGTGCCAGCAGCTTACCGGGACAGGGGAACTATGGCTACACCTTC
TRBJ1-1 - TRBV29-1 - CSVDSAANTEAFF TGCAGCGTTGACAGTGCGGCGAACACTGAAGCTTTCTTT
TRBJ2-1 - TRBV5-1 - CASSIEQGSSYNEQFF TGCGCCAGCAGCATAGAACAGGGATCCTCCTACAATGAGCAGTTCTTC